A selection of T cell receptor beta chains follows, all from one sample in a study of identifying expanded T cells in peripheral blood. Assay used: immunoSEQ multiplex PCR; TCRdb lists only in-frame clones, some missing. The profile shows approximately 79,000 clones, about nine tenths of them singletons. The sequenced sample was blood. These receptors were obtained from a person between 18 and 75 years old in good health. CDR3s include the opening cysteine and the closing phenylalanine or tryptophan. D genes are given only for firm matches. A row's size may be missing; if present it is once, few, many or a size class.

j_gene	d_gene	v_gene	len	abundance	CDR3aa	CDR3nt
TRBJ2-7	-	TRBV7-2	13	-	CASSLPGAYEQYF	TGTGCCAGCAGCTTACCAGGGGCCTACGAGCAGTACTTC
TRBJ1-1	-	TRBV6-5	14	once	CASSYSERNTEAFF	TGTGCCAGCAGTTACTCGGAGAGAAACACTGAAGCTTTCTTT
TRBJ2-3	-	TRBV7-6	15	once	CASSLEGDRTHTQYF	TGTGCCAGCAGCTTAGAGGGAGACCGGACGCATACGCAGTATTTT
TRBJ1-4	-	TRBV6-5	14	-	CASGGDRGGEKLFF	TGTGCCAGCGGAGGGGATAGGGGGGGTGAAAAACTGTTTTTT
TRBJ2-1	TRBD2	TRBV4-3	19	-	CASSQDPHGTSGFSNEQFF	TGCGCCAGCAGCCAAGATCCCCACGGTACTAGCGGGTTCTCCAATGAGCAGTTCTTC
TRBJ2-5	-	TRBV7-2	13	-	CASSLGRGETQYF	TGTGCCAGCAGCTTAGGAAGAGGGGAGACCCAGTACTTC
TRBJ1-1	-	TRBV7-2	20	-	CASSLAALLTGQSMNTEAFF	TGTGCCAGCAGCTTAGCGGCCCTGCTCACGGGGCAGTCCATGAACACTGAAGCTTTCTTT
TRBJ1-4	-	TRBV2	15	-	CASSPRGQKEEKLFF	TGTGCCAGCAGCCCTAGAGGACAGAAGGAAGAAAAACTGTTTTTT
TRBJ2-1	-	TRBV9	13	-	CASSVDVRHEQFF	TGTGCCAGCAGCGTAGATGTAAGGCATGAGCAGTTCTTC
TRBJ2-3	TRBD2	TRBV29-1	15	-	CSASRGGPSTDTQYF	TGCAGCGCCTCCCGCGGGGGTCCTAGCACAGATACGCAGTATTTT